Sequencing of this T cell receptor (beta chain) was carried out in a study of blood T cell repertoires in COVID-19. Study summary: Acute and convalescent COVID-19 samples came from the United States, Italy and Spain. T cells, B-cell-depleted T cells, or PBMCs provided the cDNA or gDNA that served as material.

In the authors' methods: Reference gene primer amplification in the assay estimated nucleated cell counts. Repertoires were generated with immunoSEQ multiplex PCR, while TCRdb's copy carries only in-frame clones and drops some. V and J calls plus clone size are reproduced from that table; the DNA served to infer D and trimming. The data show approximately 76,000 clones, with 83% seen just once and 5.5% to 7.5% held by the top ten. This TCR derives from a woman aged 55-69 years with acute or convalescent COVID-19. The specimen sequenced was peripheral blood.

CDR3 coding DNA: TGTGCCAGCAGTTACTCGGCAGGGGACAGGGGCTACACCTTC. Translated: CASSYSAGDRGYTF. The chain is built from TRBV6-5 and TRBJ1-2, with TRBD1 matching 8 bases. V trimming: 0 bases; J trimming: 8 bases; junction bases outside the gene matches: 5. CDR3 size: 14 residues. Per germline, CDR1 MNHEY and CDR2 SVGAGI.